This T cell receptor beta chain is drawn from a study of T-cell memory formation after mild COVID-19. Whole-study context: In these data, TCR clusters were largely donor specific.

In its sample, this clonotype was seen a few times. Each CDR3 protein is one row after TCRdb ran MiXCR on the 5' RACE reads. The repertoire includes about 44,000 distinct CDR3 sequences, approximately 7% of them detected once, and less than 1.5% sits in the top ten. Germline assignment: CDR1 SNHLY and CDR2 FYNNEI. Trimming cost V 9 bases and J 4 bases, with 9 bases left between them. This CDR3 is 11 amino acids long. The source material was PBMCs or a T cell subset sorted from them (not recorded which). The receptor was isolated from a man aged 18 to 30 who had mild COVID-19 (a few samples of this study predate the infection). Cell type and time point are not known. V usage is TRBV2 and J usage is TRBJ1-1; no reliable D call. This CDR3 reads CASGKGTEAFF. The CDR3 DNA follows: TGTGCCAGTGGGAAAGGCACTGAAGCTTTCTTT.